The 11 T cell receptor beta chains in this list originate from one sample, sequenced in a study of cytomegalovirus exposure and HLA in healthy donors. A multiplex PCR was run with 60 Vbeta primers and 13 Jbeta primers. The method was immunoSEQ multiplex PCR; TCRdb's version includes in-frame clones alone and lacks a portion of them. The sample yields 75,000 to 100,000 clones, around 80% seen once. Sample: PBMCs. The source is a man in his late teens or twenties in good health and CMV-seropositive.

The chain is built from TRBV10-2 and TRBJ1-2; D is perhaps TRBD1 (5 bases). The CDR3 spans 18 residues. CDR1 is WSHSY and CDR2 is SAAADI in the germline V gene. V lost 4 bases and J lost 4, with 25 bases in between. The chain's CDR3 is CASSGDSLGPYITYGYTF. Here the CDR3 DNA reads TGCGCCAGCAGTGGAGACAGTCTAGGTCCGTACATCACCTATGGCTACACCTTC.

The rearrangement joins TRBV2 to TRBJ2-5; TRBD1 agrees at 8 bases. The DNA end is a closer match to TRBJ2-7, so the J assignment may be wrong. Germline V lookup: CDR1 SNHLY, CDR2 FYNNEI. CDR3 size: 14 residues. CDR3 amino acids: CASSAGQGFYEQYF. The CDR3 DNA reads TGTGCCAGCAGTGCTGGACAGGGTTTTTACGAGCAGTACTTC.

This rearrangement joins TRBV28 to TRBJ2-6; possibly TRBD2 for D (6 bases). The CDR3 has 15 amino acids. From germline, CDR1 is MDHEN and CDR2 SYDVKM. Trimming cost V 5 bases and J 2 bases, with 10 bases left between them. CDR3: CASSPGGTGANVLTF. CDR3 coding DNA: TGTGCCAGCAGTCCCGGAGGGACTGGGGCCAACGTCCTGACTTTC. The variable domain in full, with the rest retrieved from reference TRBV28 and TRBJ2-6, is DVKVTQSSRYLVKRTGEKVFLECVQDMDHENMFWYRQDPGLGLRLIYFSYDVKMKEKGDIPEGYSVSREKKERFSLILESASTNQTSMYLCASSPGGTGANVLTFGAGSRLTVL.

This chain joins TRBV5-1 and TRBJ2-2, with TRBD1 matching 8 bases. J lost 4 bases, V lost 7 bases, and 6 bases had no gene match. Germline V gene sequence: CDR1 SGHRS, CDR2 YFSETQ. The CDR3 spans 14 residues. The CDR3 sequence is CASRTGLATGELFF. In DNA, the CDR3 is TGCGCCAGCCGGACAGGGTTGGCCACCGGGGAGCTGTTTTTT.

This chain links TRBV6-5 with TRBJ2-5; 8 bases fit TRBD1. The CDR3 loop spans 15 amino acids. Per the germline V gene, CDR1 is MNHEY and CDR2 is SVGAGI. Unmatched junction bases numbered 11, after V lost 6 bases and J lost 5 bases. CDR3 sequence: CASRPTGGNFETQYF. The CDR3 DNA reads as TGTGCCAGCAGGCCTACAGGGGGAAACTTCGAGACCCAGTACTTC.

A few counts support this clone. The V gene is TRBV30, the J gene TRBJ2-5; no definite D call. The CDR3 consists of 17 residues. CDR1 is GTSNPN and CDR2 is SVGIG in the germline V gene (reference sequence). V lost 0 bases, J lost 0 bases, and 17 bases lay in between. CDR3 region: CAWSVIRSETYQETQYF. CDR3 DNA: TGTGCCTGGAGTGTAATTCGGAGCGAGACCTACCAAGAGACCCAGTACTTC.

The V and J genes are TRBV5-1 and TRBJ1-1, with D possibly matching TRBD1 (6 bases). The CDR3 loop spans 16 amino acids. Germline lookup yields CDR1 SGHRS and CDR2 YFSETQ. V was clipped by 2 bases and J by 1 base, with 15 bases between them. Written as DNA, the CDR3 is TGCGCCAGCAGCTTACGGGACACGGACCCGAACACTGAAGCTTTCTTT. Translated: CASSLRDTDPNTEAFF.

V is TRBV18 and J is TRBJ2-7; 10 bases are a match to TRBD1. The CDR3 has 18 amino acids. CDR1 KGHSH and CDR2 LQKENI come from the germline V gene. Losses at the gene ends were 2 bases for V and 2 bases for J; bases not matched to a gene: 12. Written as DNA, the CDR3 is TGTGCCAGCTCACCATACCTTCCTTGGGACAGGGGCCCCTACGAGCAGTACTTC. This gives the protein CASSPYLPWDRGPYEQYF.

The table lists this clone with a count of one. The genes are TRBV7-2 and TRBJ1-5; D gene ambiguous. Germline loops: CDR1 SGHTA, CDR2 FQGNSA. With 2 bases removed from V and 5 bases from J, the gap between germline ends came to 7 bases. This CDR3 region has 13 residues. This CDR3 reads CASSLSIDQPQHF. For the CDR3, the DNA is TGTGCCAGCAGCTTAAGCATAGATCAGCCCCAGCATTTT.

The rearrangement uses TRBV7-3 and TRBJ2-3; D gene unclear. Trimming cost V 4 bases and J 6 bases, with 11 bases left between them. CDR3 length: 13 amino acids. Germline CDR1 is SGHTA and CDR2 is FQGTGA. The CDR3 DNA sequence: TGTGCCAGCAGCTCCGGCCCGAGGGATACGCAGTATTTT. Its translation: CASSSGPRDTQYF.

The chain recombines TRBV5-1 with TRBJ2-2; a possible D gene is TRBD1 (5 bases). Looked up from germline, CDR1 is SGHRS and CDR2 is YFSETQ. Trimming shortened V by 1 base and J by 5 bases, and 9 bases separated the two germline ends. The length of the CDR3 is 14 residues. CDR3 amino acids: CASSLTSGTGELFF. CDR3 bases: TGCGCCAGCAGCTTGACGTCAGGGACCGGGGAGCTGTTTTTT.